Presented here are 8 T cell receptor beta chains from one specimen sequenced in a study of cytomegalovirus exposure and HLA in healthy donors. The study ran its PCR with 60 Vbeta and 13 Jbeta primers. Here immunoSEQ multiplex PCR was the method, and the copy in TCRdb shows in-frame clones only, minus some. The sample yields fewer than 110,000 clones, approximately 64% seen once. Sequenced sample: PBMCs. Source of these receptors: a woman aged 45-60 years in good health and CMV-seronegative.

The chain carries TRBV7-8 and TRBJ2-1; D perhaps matches TRBD1 (6 bases). There are 15 residues in the CDR3. Germline V gene sequence: CDR1 SGHVS, CDR2 FQNEAQ. Trimming left V 5 bases short and J 4 bases short, with 15 bases between. In DNA form, the CDR3 reads TGTGCCAGCAGCCTCCTGTGGGACACTTACAATGAGCAGTTCTTC. This codes for CASSLLWDTYNEQFF.

The chain employs TRBV5-6 and TRBJ1-5; tentatively, D is TRBD1 (6 bases). CDR1 is SGHDT and CDR2 is YYEEEE in the germline V gene. Trimming pared 2 bases from V and 9 bases from J, leaving 18 bases between. The CDR3 is made up of 15 amino acids. This chain's CDR3 is CASSLYDRNERPQHF. In DNA form, the CDR3 reads TGTGCCAGCAGCTTATATGACAGGAATGAGCGGCCCCAGCATTTT.

This clone was seen a handful of times. This sequence joins TRBV6-9 and TRBJ2-6; D might be TRBD1 (5 bases). The ends were cut back, 8 bases at V and 0 bases at J, with 17 bases in the middle. The V gene's germline CDR1 is MNHGY and CDR2 SVAAGI. This CDR3 region has 17 residues. CDR3 coding DNA: TGTGCCAGCCCCCCGACAGAACGAAGCTCTGGGGCCAACGTCCTGACTTTC. Translated, it gives CASPPTERSSGANVLTF.

A few counts support this clone. Other DNA variants within this sample encode the same CDR3. The CDR3 sequence is CASSERQGSTEAFF. The CDR3, as DNA: TGTGCCAGCAGTGAACGACAGGGGTCGACTGAAGCTTTCTTT. V usage is TRBV6-1 and J usage is TRBJ1-1; 8 nucleotides match TRBD1. This CDR3 contains 14 residues. Per the germline V gene, CDR1 is MNHNS and CDR2 is SASEGT. The trim removed 2 bases at V and 5 bases at J, leaving 4 bases unmatched.

The chain carries TRBV28 and TRBJ1-2; D possibly corresponds to TRBD1 (6 bases). Trimming stripped 5 bases from V and 4 bases from J, with 14 bases between. This CDR3 is 14 amino acids long. CDR1 MDHEN and CDR2 SYDVKM come from the germline V gene. The CDR3 sequence is CASSPPGHSYGYTF. CDR3 in DNA: TGTGCCAGCAGTCCGCCGGGACACAGCTATGGCTACACCTTC.

The table lists this clone with a few counts. The genes are TRBV7-2 and TRBJ2-2; 7 nucleotides line up with TRBD1. The CDR3 has 14 residues. Germline V gene sequence: CDR1 SGHTA, CDR2 FQGNSA. The ends lost 10 bases at V and 3 bases at J; junction bases unmatched: 8. The CDR3 here is CATRQGPYTGELFF. The CDR3 DNA sequence: TGTGCCACCAGACAGGGTCCCTACACCGGGGAGCTGTTTTTT. Variable domain in full (rest from reference TRBV7-2 and TRBJ2-2): GAGVSQSPSNKVTEKGKDVELRCDPISGHTALYWYRQSLGQGLEFLIYFQGNSAPDKSGLPSDRFSAERTGGSVSTLTIQRTQQEDSAVYLCATRQGPYTGELFFGEGSRLTVL.

This clone has just a few counts. The chain is built from TRBV7-9 and TRBJ2-2; D is possibly TRBD2 (7 bases). Trimming removed 0 bases at V and 5 bases at J, with 13 bases between. Germline CDR1 SEHNR, CDR2 FQNEAQ (reference sequence). The CDR3 is 16 amino acids. The CDR3 loop is CASSLAGGTTTGELFF. CDR3 nucleotide sequence: TGTGCCAGCAGCTTAGCGGGAGGGACAACGACCGGGGAGCTGTTTTTT. The full variable domain, in which reference TRBV7-9 and TRBJ2-2 provide the parts outside the CDR3, is DTGVSQNPRHKITKRGQNVTFRCDPISEHNRLYWYRQTLGQGPEFLTYFQNEAQLEKSRLLSDRFSAERPKGSFSTLEIQRTEQGDSAMYLCASSLAGGTTTGELFFGEGSRLTVL.

This chain connects TRBV19 to TRBJ2-3; 7 bases agree with TRBD2. The CDR3 covers 13 residues. J was trimmed by 1 base and V by 9 bases; bases with no gene match: 4. CDR1 and CDR2 (germline): LNHDA, SQIVND (reference sequence). The CDR3 loop reads CASETSGTDTQYF. CDR3 nucleotide sequence: TGTGCCAGCGAAACTAGCGGCACAGATACGCAGTATTTT.